Presented here are 8 T cell receptor beta chains from one specimen sequenced in a study of blood T cells in healthy people across ages. Through a sample-barcoded 5' primer and a J-beta primer mix, a second PCR was run for roughly 6 to 12 cycles. From the 5' RACE reads, TCRdb called clonotypes with MiXCR, one entry per CDR3 protein. The sample shows 1.5 million to 2 million distinct CDR3 sequences, approximately 32% of them seen only once. The material sequenced was blood. The receptors were gathered from a woman in her thirties in good health.

The J gene is TRBJ2-5, the V gene TRBV20-1; D is ambiguous. Germline CDR1 reads DFQATT; CDR2 reads SNEGSKA (reference sequence). V lost 1 base to trimming and J lost 1 base, with 13 bases between them. The CDR3 is made up of 15 amino acids. The CDR3 DNA is TGCAGTGCTAGAGCCTACAGCACCACCCAAGAGACCCAGTACTTC. Translated: CSARAYSTTQETQYF.

This clonotype was seen only a few times. The chain joins TRBV15 to TRBJ2-5; D might be TRBD2 (5 bases). Between the trimmed V and J ends, which lost 5 bases and 5 bases, there was a span of 21 bases. The V gene's germline CDR1 is LNHNV and CDR2 YYDKDF (reference sequence). The CDR3 totals 16 residues. The CDR3, as DNA: TGTGCCACCAGCGGGGAGTTGGGTGGAGATTTTGAGACCCAGTACTTC. This gives the protein CATSGELGGDFETQYF.

The V and J genes are TRBV7-9 and TRBJ1-1; D is unclear. V lost 2 bases to trimming and J lost 1 base, with 11 bases between them. Germline loops: CDR1 SEHNR, CDR2 FQNEAQ (reference sequence). The CDR3 contains 15 residues. DNA for the CDR3: TGTGCCAGCAGCTTATTAACGGTCAGGAACACTGAAGCTTTCTTT. This codes for CASSLLTVRNTEAFF.

V and J are TRBV7-2 and TRBJ2-5; 8 bases map to TRBD2. The junction had 7 bases not matched to a gene; V was cut back by 2 bases and J by 5 bases. This CDR3 is built from 15 residues. Germline assignment: CDR1 SGHTA and CDR2 FQGNSA. The CDR3 region has the DNA TGTGCCAGCAGCTTATTCGGGAGGGCTGGGGAGACCCAGTACTTC. Its protein product is CASSLFGRAGETQYF.

V usage is TRBV7-2 and J usage is TRBJ2-5; the D gene is possibly TRBD2 (6 bases). The CDR3 is 15 residues long. From germline, CDR1 is SGHTA and CDR2 FQGNSA. The V gene lost 5 bases and the J gene lost 2 bases, with 15 bases spanning the gap. CDR3 protein: CASSAARGIQETQYF. CDR3 coding DNA: TGTGCCAGCAGCGCCGCGCGGGGAATACAAGAGACCCAGTACTTC.

The V and J genes are TRBV4-1 and TRBJ2-1; D ambiguous. The CDR3 consists of 16 residues. V gave up 1 base and J gave up 2 bases, with 12 bases separating them. The germline CDR1 and CDR2 sequences are MGHRA and YSYEKL. The CDR3 protein is CASSQVGRHTYNEQFF. CDR3 DNA: TGCGCCAGCAGCCAAGTCGGCCGGCACACCTACAATGAGCAGTTCTTC.

There are many counts of this clonotype. This chain links TRBV7-8 with TRBJ1-1; the D gene is possibly TRBD1 (5 bases). V lost 5 bases and J lost 0, with 10 bases in between. The CDR3 totals 14 residues. CDR1 and CDR2 from the germline V gene are SGHVS and FQNEAQ. CDR3 coding DNA: TGTGCCAGCAGCCAAGACAGCTTGAACACTGAAGCTTTCTTT. It yields the protein CASSQDSLNTEAFF.

The V and J genes are TRBV12-3 or TRBV12-4 and TRBJ1-5; TRBD1 matches 11 bases. CDR3 length: 15 amino acids. Germline trimming cut 7 bases from V and 5 bases from J; bases unmatched to any gene: 7. CDR3 amino acids: CASKGQGASYQPQHF. CDR3 DNA: TGTGCCAGCAAAGGACAGGGGGCTTCCTATCAGCCCCAGCATTTT.